One and the same sample provided the 23 T cell receptor beta chains below, sequenced in a study of lung T cells in sarcoidosis with Löfgren's syndrome. TCRdb analysed the reads with MiXCR anew, one entry per CDR3 protein. The table records about 19,000 distinct CDR3 sequences, under 25% of them present only once. Sample: CD4+ T cells from bronchoalveolar lavage. These receptors all stem from a human donor with sarcoidosis (Löfgren's syndrome or another form), or a control subject (not recorded which).

This clonotype was counted between two and nine times. This chain links TRBV30 with TRBJ2-7, with D possibly TRBD2 on 5 matching bases. The CDR3 is 11 amino acids. Per the germline V gene, CDR1 is GTSNPN and CDR2 is SVGIG (reference sequence). V was cut by 2 bases and J by 4 bases, with 6 bases left in between. CDR3 residues: CAWSRGYEQYF. The CDR3 DNA follows: TGTGCCTGGAGTCGGGGTTACGAGCAGTACTTC.

This clonotype was detected only once. A much larger clone differs from this one at a single base, so this may be a read error. The chain is built from TRBV4-1 and TRBJ2-7, with D maybe TRBD1 (5 bases). There are 15 residues in the CDR3. CDR1 and CDR2 from the germline V gene are MGHRA and YSYEKL. Trimming removed 0 bases from V and 8 bases from J, with 17 bases in between. This CDR3 is CASSQESRAWYKQYF. In DNA form, the CDR3 reads TGCGCCAGCAGCCAAGAATCCAGGGCCTGGTACAAGCAGTACTTC.

By sample share, this clonotype is medium-sized (0.01 to 0.1%). The chain has TRBV27 and TRBJ2-3; D not certain. V was clipped by 2 bases and J by 3 bases, with 6 bases between them. CDR3 length equals 13 residues. Germline V gene data show CDR1 as MNHEY and CDR2 as SMNVEV (reference sequence). CDR3 loop: CASSLAWTDTQYF. CDR3 nucleotide sequence: TGTGCCAGCAGTTTAGCCTGGACAGATACGCAGTATTTT.

There are many counts of this clonotype. The V gene is TRBV12-3 or TRBV12-4, the J gene TRBJ1-5, with D possibly TRBD1 on 6 matching bases. V was shortened by 3 bases and J by 5 bases, with 11 bases between the two germline ends. There are 14 residues in the CDR3. CDR3 nucleotide sequence: TGTGCCAGCAGTTTGTCGGGGGGCGATCAGCCCCAGCATTTT. Amino acid sequence: CASSLSGGDQPQHF.

By sample share, this clonotype is medium-sized. The rearrangement joins TRBV20-1 to TRBJ1-1; D might be TRBD1 (6 bases). Germline lookup yields CDR1 DFQATT and CDR2 SNEGSKA (reference sequence). The CDR3 is 12 amino acids. V lost 6 bases and J 5 bases, leaving 13 bases between the germline ends. CDR3 sequence (DNA): TGCAGTGCCCCACAGGGAGGGACTGAAGCTTTCTTT. Its protein product is CSAPQGGTEAFF.

Comment on this clonotype: This may be a read error: a much more frequent sequence differs by one nucleotide. The chain recombines TRBV7-2 with TRBJ1-1; no reliable D call. Germline-derived CDR1 and CDR2 are SGHTA and FQGNSA. This CDR3 contains 15 residues. In DNA, the CDR3 is TGTGCCATCAGCTTACTGGTGACCATGAACACTGAAGCTTTCTTT. Translated: CAISLLVTMNTEAFF.

This clonotype was picked up many times. The chain recombines TRBV11-2 with TRBJ2-3, with a weak D call TRBD2 (5 bases). Trimming left V 0 bases short and J 12 bases short, with 13 bases between. CDR1 is SGHAT, CDR2 FQNNGV, per germline. The CDR3 is made up of 13 amino acids. The CDR3 nucleotides read TGTGCCAGCAGCTTAGATGAGGGCACCTCCCAGTATTTT. It specifies CASSLDEGTSQYF.

At least ten counts were recorded for this clonotype. This chain joins TRBV11-1 and TRBJ1-1; D is unclear. Trimming pared 2 bases from V and 2 bases from J, leaving 9 bases between. Per germline, CDR1 SGHAT and CDR2 FQDESV (reference sequence). This CDR3 has 14 amino acids. Written as DNA, the CDR3 is TGTGCCAGCAGCTTACGGCAGACCAACACTGAAGCTTTCTTT. Translation: CASSLRQTNTEAFF. Variable domain in full (rest from reference TRBV11-1 and TRBJ1-1): EAEVAQSPRYKITEKSQAVAFWCDPISGHATLYWYRQILGQGPELLVQFQDESVVDDSQLPKDRFSAERLKGVDSTLKIQPAELGDSAMYLCASSLRQTNTEAFFGQGTRLTVV.

This clonotype showed up just a few times. CDR3 bases: TGCGCCAGCAGCCGTGGGGCAGTCCAAGAGACCCAGTACTTC. Its translation is CASSRGAVQETQYF. This chain links TRBV5-1 with TRBJ2-5, with D maybe TRBD1 (5 bases). CDR1 is SGHRS, CDR2 YFSETQ, per germline. V was shortened by 4 bases and J by 1 base, with 11 bases between the two germline ends. This CDR3 has 14 amino acids.

Worth noting for this clonotype: At one end the junction does not follow the germline gene, possibly because of a read error. The rearrangement joins TRBV7-9 to TRBJ2-3; D perhaps matches TRBD2 (6 bases). The germline gives CDR1 SEHNR, CDR2 FQNEAQ (reference sequence). This CDR3 region has 16 residues. Written as DNA, the CDR3 is TGTGCCAGCAGCTTAGCGCCGGGACTTTCCACAGATACGCAGTGTTTT. Translation gives CASSLAPGLSTDTQCF. Full variable domain (rest looked up from reference TRBV7-9 and TRBJ2-3): DTGVSQNPRHKITKRGQNVTFRCDPISEHNRLYWYRQTLGQGPEFLTYFQNEAQLEKSRLLSDRFSAERPKGSFSTLEIQRTEQGDSAMYLCASSLAPGLSTDTQCFGPGTRLTVL.

Note on this clonotype: A much larger clone lies one base from this, so it may be a read error. The J gene is TRBJ2-1, the V gene TRBV11-2, with 8 bases aligning to TRBD1. This CDR3 spans 13 amino acids. The V and J ends lost 3 bases and 11 bases, in that order; junction bases with no gene match: 6. Germline V gene lookup returns CDR1 SGHAT and CDR2 FQNNGV. CDR3 in DNA: TGTGCCAGCAGCTTGATCAGGGGGCTGAAGCAGTTCTTC. It is translated as CASSLIRGLKQFF.

In this sample, this clonotype turned up many times. This rearrangement joins TRBV4-3 to TRBJ2-1; D unclear. Germline V lookup: CDR1 LGHNA, CDR2 YSLEER. CDR3 length: 16 amino acids. Between the trimmed V and J ends, which lost 3 bases and 0 bases, there was a span of 12 bases. CDR3 in DNA: TGCGCCAGCAGCCAGTGGACGGTTTCCTCCTACAATGAGCAGTTCTTC. It encodes CASSQWTVSSYNEQFF.

The chain uses TRBV11-2 and TRBJ2-3; no definite D call. Trimming removed 6 bases at V and 4 bases at J, with 11 bases between. There are 13 residues in the CDR3. Germline loops: CDR1 SGHAT, CDR2 FQNNGV. As DNA, the CDR3 is TGTGCCAGCAGGTTTGAGTGGGCAGATACGCAGTATTTT. Encoded protein: CASRFEWADTQYF. The entire variable domain, with the rest obtained from reference TRBV11-2 and TRBJ2-3, is as follows: EAGVAQSPRYKIIEKRQSVAFWCNPISGHATLYWYQQILGQGPKLLIQFQNNGVVDDSQLPKDRFSAERLKGVDSTLKIQPAKLEDSAVYLCASRFEWADTQYFGPGTRLTVL.

This clonotype showed up just a few times. The V and J genes are TRBV4-3 and TRBJ1-6, with D possibly matching TRBD1 (5 bases). The CDR3 has 13 residues. With 0 bases removed from V and 11 bases from J, the gap between germline ends came to 8 bases. Germline values: CDR1 LGHNA, CDR2 YSLEER. In nucleotides, the CDR3 is TGCGCCAGCAGCCAAGATGCGGGGGCACCCCTCCACTTT. Residues: CASSQDAGAPLHF.

By sample fraction, this clonotype is medium-sized. This chain links TRBV6-1 with TRBJ2-1, with unresolved D. The CDR3 covers 12 residues. The V end was cut by 4 bases, the J end by 2 bases, with 3 bases between. Germline assignment: CDR1 MNHNS and CDR2 SASEGT. The CDR3 is CASSGTYNEQFF. The CDR3 DNA follows: TGTGCCAGCAGTGGAACCTACAATGAGCAGTTCTTC.

This clonotype was seen many times. The chain links TRBV28 to TRBJ2-3; TRBD2 is a possible D gene (6 bases). The CDR3 is 12 residues long. The germline V and J ends were trimmed by 7 bases and 4 bases, with 9 bases remaining between them. The V gene's germline CDR1 is MDHEN and CDR2 SYDVKM. The CDR3 DNA follows: TGTGCCAGCAACCGACTAGCAGATACGCAGTATTTT. It codes for CASNRLADTQYF.

The chain has TRBV7-9 and TRBJ2-7; D remains unclear. Germline V gives CDR1 SEHNR, CDR2 FQNEAQ (reference sequence). The V end lost 3 bases, the J end lost 7 bases, and 7 bases lay between the germline ends. The CDR3 is 11 amino acids. CDR3 in amino acids: CASSFSGEQYF. The CDR3, as DNA: TGTGCCAGCAGCTTTAGTGGGGAGCAGTACTTC.

This clonotype is categorized as medium-sized. The rearrangement uses TRBV28 and TRBJ2-3, with 8 bases lining up with TRBD1. This CDR3 has 14 amino acids. Losses at the gene ends were 3 bases for V and 5 bases for J; bases not matched to a gene: 4. Germline V gives CDR1 MDHEN, CDR2 SYDVKM. The DNA of the CDR3 is TGTGCCAGCAGTTTTCAGGGGGCGGGAGATACGCAGTATTTT. Protein: CASSFQGAGDTQYF.

This clonotype is labeled as medium-sized. V is TRBV20-1 and J is TRBJ2-3; D might be TRBD2 (5 bases). Trimming pared 5 bases from V and 2 bases from J, leaving 14 bases between. Germline-derived CDR1 and CDR2 are DFQATT and SNEGSKA (reference sequence). The CDR3 is 14 amino acids. This CDR3 reads CSALGLHDTDTQYF. The CDR3 DNA reads as TGCAGTGCTCTAGGACTTCACGACACAGATACGCAGTATTTT.

V usage is TRBV12-3 or TRBV12-4 and J usage is TRBJ2-1; 8 positions match TRBD2. J gave up 5 bases and V 7 bases, and 13 bases lay outside the gene matches. The CDR3 totals 16 residues. CDR3 protein: CASNQIPSGRDNEQFF. The CDR3 DNA follows: TGTGCCAGCAACCAGATCCCGAGCGGGAGAGACAATGAGCAGTTCTTC.

This clonotype has only a few counts. The gene calls are TRBV18 and TRBJ1-6; no firm D call. Trimming shortened V by 3 bases and J by 2 bases, and 5 bases separated the two germline ends. Germline V gene lookup returns CDR1 KGHSH and CDR2 LQKENI. This CDR3 spans 14 amino acids. The CDR3 bases are TGTGCCAGCTCACCGGATCCCTATAATTCACCCCTCCACTTT. Amino acids: CASSPDPYNSPLHF.

On this clonotype itself: A much larger clone differs from this one at a single base, so this may be a read error. The J gene is TRBJ2-7, the V gene TRBV7-9, with 8 bases matching TRBD1. CDR3 length equals 19 residues. Germline V gene lookup returns CDR1 SEHNR and CDR2 FQNEAQ (reference sequence). The V segment lost 10 bases and the J segment 1 base; nucleotides outside the gene matches: 24. The CDR3 sequence: CATLAAVRANRDRSYEQYF. The CDR3, as DNA: TGTGCCACCCTAGCCGCAGTCCGGGCGAACCGGGACAGGTCCTACGAGCAGTACTTC. The full variable domain, rest sourced from reference TRBV7-9 and TRBJ2-7, is DTGVSQNPRHKITKRGQNVTFRCDPISEHNRLYWYRQTLGQGPEFLTYFQNEAQLEKSRLLSDRFSAERPKGSFSTLEIQRTEQGDSAMYLCATLAAVRANRDRSYEQYFGPGTRLTVT.

Comments on this clonotype: A much bigger clone sits one base away, suggesting this may be a read error. The chain recombines TRBV20-1 with TRBJ2-5; D ambiguous. The CDR3 runs to 13 residues. The germline gives CDR1 DFQATT, CDR2 SNEGSKA (reference sequence). The V end was cut by 7 bases, the J end by 1 base, with 13 bases between. CDR3 sequence: CSVDSAGQETQYF. The CDR3, as DNA: TGCAGTGTTGATTCGGCAGGCCAAGAGACCCAGTACTTC.